The 27 T cell receptor beta chains given below trace back to one sample, sequenced in a study of blood T cell repertoires in COVID-19 (dated by TCRdb to about 2020). To prepare the library, the immunoSEQ multiplex PCR assay was applied. What TCRdb holds here is the immuneACCESS table cut down to in-frame rearrangements. Part of the clones is not present; checked against another copy, under half of the missing clones reflect an unresolved V gene, and the others are unexplained. Counted in this sample were over 250,000 clones; approximately 92% of them appeared once. Approximately 2.6% of the sample is in the top ten clones. The sample was peripheral blood. The receptors were gathered from a young adult with COVID-19, enrolled during active disease.

The genes are TRBV7-6 and TRBJ1-1, with D tentatively TRBD1 (5 bases). V shed 0 bases and J shed 2 bases, with 10 bases lying between them. The CDR3 totals 15 residues. Germline values: CDR1 SGHVS, CDR2 FNYEAQ. The CDR3 bases are TGTGCCAGCAGCTTAGCCGGACACGCTAACACTGAAGCTTTCTTT. Residues: CASSLAGHANTEAFF.

The chain recombines TRBV6-5 with TRBJ1-2, with a weak D call TRBD1 (6 bases). This CDR3 region has 14 residues. Germline lookup yields CDR1 MNHEY and CDR2 SVGAGI. Trimming took off 5 bases at V and 4 bases at J, with 14 bases between the two ends. CDR3 sequence reads: CASSPQGPGYGYTF. CDR3 DNA: TGTGCCAGCAGTCCACAGGGACCGGGCTATGGCTACACCTTC.

J is TRBJ1-4 and V is TRBV11-2; unclear D gene. The CDR3 has 14 amino acids. Deletions cut 5 bases from V and 8 bases from J, with 15 bases between. The germline CDR1 and CDR2 sequences are SGHAT and FQNNGV. This chain's CDR3 is CASSPGSPGEKLFF. DNA of the CDR3: TGTGCCAGCAGCCCGGGGAGCCCGGGGGAAAAACTGTTTTTT.

The rearrangement uses TRBV5-5 and TRBJ2-5; 9 bases match TRBD1. CDR1 and CDR2 (germline): SGHKS, YYEKEE (reference sequence). The CDR3 is made up of 14 amino acids. V lost 0 bases and J lost 3; bases outside the gene matches: 0. DNA for the CDR3: TGTGCCAGCAGCTTGGGGACAGGGGAAGAGACCCAGTACTTC. Translated, it gives CASSLGTGEETQYF.

The chain combines TRBV4-1 with TRBJ2-5; 7 nucleotides align to TRBD2. This CDR3 is 14 amino acids long. Trimming at V came to 4 bases and at J to 5 bases, leaving 7 bases not matched to a gene. Germline V gene data show CDR1 as MGHRA and CDR2 as YSYEKL. CDR3 loop: CASSLGGSGETQYF. As DNA, the CDR3 is TGCGCCAGCAGCCTGGGGGGGAGTGGGGAGACCCAGTACTTC.

This clone appeared once. This chain connects TRBV20-1 to TRBJ2-3, with D tentatively TRBD2 (6 bases). The V gene lost 3 bases and the J gene lost 3 bases, with 13 bases spanning the gap. Germline V gene data show CDR1 as DFQATT and CDR2 as SNEGSKA (reference sequence). The CDR3 has 14 amino acids. In nucleotides, the CDR3 is TGCAGTGCTAGTTATGGCGGGATAACAGATACGCAGTATTTT. Protein sequence: CSASYGGITDTQYF.

The chain joins TRBV11-2 to TRBJ1-2, with TRBD1 matching 7 bases. CDR3 length equals 16 residues. Germline-derived CDR1 and CDR2 are SGHAT and FQNNGV. The V gene end was trimmed by 4 bases and the J gene end by 1 base; junction bases not matched to a gene: 9. The CDR3 here is CASSYPTRTGNYGYTF. CDR3 nucleotides: TGTGCCAGCAGCTACCCAACGAGGACAGGTAACTATGGCTACACCTTC.

This clone was counted a single time. The gene calls are TRBV9 and TRBJ2-1; a weak D match, TRBD1 (5 bases). The CDR3 covers 18 residues. The germline V gene encodes CDR1 SGDLS and CDR2 YYNGEE. V was trimmed by 2 bases and J by 0 bases, leaving 18 bases between them. CDR3 residues: CASSVSGAILSSYNEQFF. CDR3 DNA: TGTGCCAGCAGCGTTAGTGGGGCCATCTTGAGCTCCTACAATGAGCAGTTCTTC.

The V and J genes are TRBV19 and TRBJ2-5; D perhaps matches TRBD2 (6 bases). CDR3 length: 15 residues. V gave up 1 base and J gave up 3 bases, with 12 bases separating them. Germline V gene lookup returns CDR1 LNHDA and CDR2 SQIVND (reference sequence). This CDR3 reads CASSIGASEKETQYF. As DNA, the CDR3 is TGTGCCAGTAGTATAGGAGCTAGCGAGAAAGAGACCCAGTACTTC.

V and J are TRBV18 and TRBJ2-1; 7 nucleotides line up with TRBD2. V was pared by 2 bases and J by 3 bases, with 10 bases of the junction left unmatched. Germline assignment: CDR1 KGHSH and CDR2 LQKENI. The CDR3 totals 17 residues. The CDR3 bases are TGTGCCAGCTCACCAGCAGGGCGGGAGACACTCTACAATGAGCAGTTCTTC. It is translated as CASSPAGRETLYNEQFF.

This chain uses TRBV19 with TRBJ2-3; D unresolved. The CDR3 is 8 amino acids. The germline V gene encodes CDR1 LNHDA and CDR2 SQIVND (reference sequence). The CDR3 region is CPADTQYF. Written as DNA, the CDR3 is TGTCCGGCAGATACGCAGTATTTT.

This chain uses TRBV28 with TRBJ2-5; possibly TRBD1 for D (5 bases). CDR1 and CDR2 (germline): MDHEN, SYDVKM. With 8 bases removed from V and 5 bases from J, the gap between germline ends came to 18 bases. This CDR3 has 14 residues. CDR3 DNA sequence: TGTGCCAGCTTGACTTCAGGGCACAAGGAGACCCAGTACTTC. Residues: CASLTSGHKETQYF.

This chain's CDR3 is CASSFSGFEQFF. Written as DNA, the CDR3 is TGTGCCAGCAGCTTTAGCGGGTTTGAGCAGTTCTTC. This chain joins TRBV5-4 and TRBJ2-1, with 7 bases lining up with TRBD2. Germline assignment: CDR1 SGHNT and CDR2 YYREEE (reference sequence). The CDR3 has 12 residues. V dropped 2 bases and J dropped 9; count of bases not matched to a gene: 2.

The rearrangement joins TRBV7-9 to TRBJ2-7; 7 positions agree with TRBD1. The germline V gene has CDR1 SEHNR and CDR2 FQNEAQ (reference sequence). The ends lost 4 bases at V and 0 bases at J; junction bases unmatched: 9. This CDR3 has 16 amino acids. This CDR3 reads CASSSITGAPSYEQYF. The CDR3, as DNA: TGTGCCAGCAGCTCCATCACAGGGGCCCCCTCCTACGAGCAGTACTTC.

This chain connects TRBV7-2 to TRBJ2-5, with 13 nucleotides matching TRBD2. Germline assignment: CDR1 SGHTA and CDR2 FQGNSA. The CDR3 consists of 16 residues. Trimming took 5 bases from V and 1 from J; bases not matched to a gene: 4. The CDR3 reads CASSPGTSGIQETQYF. In DNA form, the CDR3 reads TGTGCCAGCAGCCCTGGGACTAGCGGGATCCAAGAGACCCAGTACTTC.

The chain uses TRBV2 and TRBJ1-2; 9 bases map to TRBD1. Trimming removed 8 bases from V and 12 bases from J; junction bases left unmatched: 7. CDR1 and CDR2 from the germline V gene are SNHLY and FYNNEI. CDR3 length: 11 residues. The CDR3 spells CASGGTGSNTF. The CDR3 DNA reads as TGTGCCAGCGGAGGGACAGGGAGTAACACCTTC.

The chain has TRBV5-1 and TRBJ2-5; a possible D gene is TRBD2 (6 bases). Trimming cost V 4 bases and J 4 bases, with 17 bases left between them. The CDR3 contains 15 residues. CDR1 and CDR2 from the germline V gene are SGHRS and YFSETQ. The CDR3 DNA sequence: TGCGCCAGCAGCCTGACAACGGGAGATTCAGAGACCCAGTACTTC. Protein: CASSLTTGDSETQYF.

The CDR3 region is CASSPWRQAYTDTQYF. CDR3 bases: TGTGCCAGCAGCCCCTGGAGACAGGCCTACACAGATACGCAGTATTTT. The chain recombines TRBV3-1 (or the pseudogene TRBV3-2) with TRBJ2-3, with TRBD1 as a possible D gene (6 bases). V dropped 4 bases and J dropped 2 bases, with 16 bases sitting between them. The CDR3 is made up of 16 amino acids. Germline CDR1 is LGHDT and CDR2 is YNNKEL (reference sequence).

This clone was seen a few times. The genes are TRBV5-1 and TRBJ2-2; tentatively, D is TRBD2 (7 bases). The CDR3 totals 16 residues. Germline values: CDR1 SGHRS, CDR2 YFSETQ. V was shortened by 2 bases and J by 2 bases, with 13 bases between the two germline ends. This chain's CDR3 is CASSFARGANTGELFF. The CDR3, as DNA: TGCGCCAGCAGCTTCGCACGGGGGGCTAACACCGGGGAGCTGTTTTTT.

The chain carries TRBV3-1 (or the pseudogene TRBV3-2) and TRBJ2-1, with D possibly being TRBD2 (6 bases). The CDR3 contains 15 residues. The germline V gene has CDR1 LGHDT and CDR2 YNNKEL (reference sequence). The germline V and J ends were trimmed by 1 base and 7 bases, with 14 bases remaining between them. The CDR3 loop reads CASSQGTGEINEQFF. The CDR3 DNA sequence: TGTGCCAGCAGCCAAGGAACGGGAGAAATAAATGAGCAGTTCTTC.

The rearrangement links TRBV6-2 or TRBV6-3 to TRBJ2-2, with TRBD2 identical over 10 bases. The CDR3 has 16 residues. Germline CDR1 MNHEY, CDR2 SVGEGT. After removal of 4 bases from V and 6 bases from J, the junction contained 8 bases not matched to a gene. CDR3 protein: CASSWVSGRPSGELFF. The CDR3 DNA is TGTGCCAGCAGTTGGGTTAGCGGGAGGCCGTCCGGGGAGCTGTTTTTT.

The rearrangement uses TRBV2 and TRBJ2-1; tentative D call: TRBD2 (6 bases). The CDR3 totals 17 residues. Between the trimmed V and J ends, which lost 5 bases and 1 base, there was a span of 18 bases. Germline lookup yields CDR1 SNHLY and CDR2 FYNNEI. CDR3 sequence (DNA): TGTGCCAGCAGTATATCGACTAGTTGGACTTCCTACAATGAGCAGTTCTTC. Translated, it gives CASSISTSWTSYNEQFF.

V usage is TRBV7-9 and J usage is TRBJ2-5; D unresolved. The V gene lost 8 bases and the J gene lost 2 bases, with 18 bases spanning the gap. CDR1 and CDR2 from the germline V gene are SEHNR and FQNEAQ (reference sequence). This CDR3 has 15 amino acids. The CDR3 loop reads CASLYASDPQETQYF. CDR3 DNA sequence: TGTGCCAGCCTTTATGCGAGCGATCCGCAAGAGACCCAGTACTTC.

V gene TRBV5-6 combines with J gene TRBJ2-1, with 7 bases that match TRBD1. The CDR3 covers 15 residues. The V and J ends lost 4 bases and 7 bases, in that order; junction bases with no gene match: 11. The germline V gene encodes CDR1 SGHDT and CDR2 YYEEEE. CDR3 protein: CASSTATGLWNEQFF. In DNA form, the CDR3 reads TGTGCCAGCAGCACAGCGACAGGGTTGTGGAATGAGCAGTTCTTC. The full variable domain, in which reference TRBV5-6 and TRBJ2-1 provide the parts outside the CDR3, is DAGVTQSPTHLIKTRGQQVTLRCSPKSGHDTVSWYQQALGQGPQFIFQYYEEEERQRGNFPDRFSGHQFPNYSSELNVNALLLGDSALYLCASSTATGLWNEQFFGPGTRLTVL.

V usage is TRBV28 and J usage is TRBJ2-3; 8 bases line up with TRBD2. V gave up 8 bases and J gave up 4 bases; unmatched junction bases: 11. There are 15 residues in the CDR3. Germline CDR1 MDHEN, CDR2 SYDVKM. CDR3: CASCPGGLTADTQYF. DNA of the CDR3: TGTGCCAGCTGTCCGGGAGGGTTGACAGCAGATACGCAGTATTTT.

V and J are TRBV19 and TRBJ2-2; D is unclear. This CDR3 has 12 amino acids. Germline loops: CDR1 LNHDA, CDR2 SQIVND (reference sequence). Trimming cost V 3 bases and J 8 bases, with 7 bases left between them. The CDR3 sequence: CASSIPSGELFF. The CDR3 coding sequence is TGTGCCAGTAGTATCCCGTCGGGGGAGCTGTTTTTT.

This chain uses TRBV5-1 with TRBJ1-2, with unresolved D. The germline CDR1 and CDR2 sequences are SGHRS and YFSETQ. The CDR3 spans 15 residues. V was cut by 0 bases and J by 2 bases, with 11 bases left in between. CDR3 nucleotide sequence: TGCGCCAGCAGCTTGGACGGGAGCTGGAACTATGGCTACACCTTC. This sequence encodes CASSLDGSWNYGYTF.